This entry lists 21 T cell receptor beta chains sequenced from one sample in a study of breast tumors, draining lymph nodes, adjacent tissues. TCRdb processed the multiplex PCR reads anew with MiXCR; each CDR3 protein has one entry. The table records 10,000 to 15,000 distinct CDR3 sequences, 36% of them present only once. Material: breast tumor tissue. The origin of the receptors is a female donor with breast cancer. Some clones in this sample may be carry-over from other donors' samples.

This clonotype occurred many times. CDR3: CASSARLAGGIDTQYF. In DNA form, the CDR3 reads TGTGCCAGCAGTGCGCGACTAGCGGGAGGAATAGATACGCAGTATTTT. The chain is built from TRBV28 and TRBJ2-3; 13 positions match TRBD2. CDR1 MDHEN and CDR2 SYDVKM come from the germline V gene. Losses at the gene ends were 5 bases for V and 5 bases for J; bases not matched to a gene: 7. The CDR3 contains 16 residues.

The chain combines TRBV5-1 with TRBJ2-4; the D gene could be TRBD1 or TRBD2 (6 bases each). Germline values: CDR1 SGHRS, CDR2 YFSETQ. This CDR3 comprises 16 residues. V lost 6 bases to trimming and J lost 1 base, with 17 bases between them. The CDR3 bases are TGCGCCAGCAAGGAGGGGGGAGCGAACGCCAAAAACATTCAGTACTTC. This translates into CASKEGGANAKNIQYF.

The V and J genes are TRBV7-6 and TRBJ2-5; 8 nucleotides match TRBD2. After removal of 2 bases from V and 5 bases from J, the junction contained 7 bases not matched to a gene. Per germline, CDR1 SGHVS and CDR2 FNYEAQ. The length of the CDR3 is 15 residues. CDR3 loop: CASSLFFGGGETQYF. CDR3 coding DNA: TGTGCCAGCAGCTTATTTTTCGGGGGGGGGGAGACCCAGTACTTC.

The chain carries TRBV20-1 and TRBJ2-5, with unresolved D. The J call is doubtful: the DNA matches TRBJ2-1 better. There are 13 residues in the CDR3. Germline V gives CDR1 DFQATT, CDR2 SNEGSKA (reference sequence). CDR3 sequence reads: CSADRTTGTEQFF. The CDR3 DNA reads TGCAGTGCAGACCGGACCACGGGCACTGAGCAGTTCTTC.

This clonotype was seen many times. CDR3 protein: CASSRLAGGKQETQYF. CDR3 sequence (DNA): TGTGCCAGCAGCCGACTAGCGGGGGGGAAGCAAGAGACCCAGTACTTC. The V gene is TRBV11-2, the J gene TRBJ2-5, with 14 nucleotides matching TRBD2. The CDR3 sequence is 16 residues long. The germline V gene has CDR1 SGHAT and CDR2 FQNNGV. The V gene end was trimmed by 5 bases and the J gene end by 2 bases; junction bases not matched to a gene: 4.

Of note for this clonotype: A read error may explain this, as a much larger clone is one base away. CDR3 DNA sequence: TGTGCCAGCCGTAGCGGGGGAGCCTACGAGCAGCACTTC. It codes for CASRSGGAYEQHF. The V call is TRBV19, the J call TRBJ2-7; 9 bases line up with TRBD2. This CDR3 spans 13 amino acids. The germline CDR1 and CDR2 sequences are LNHDA and SQIVND (reference sequence).

A note on this clonotype: The junction differs from germline at one of its ends, possibly a read error. This rearrangement joins TRBV20-1 to TRBJ2-2, with TRBD1 matching over 7 bases. Per germline, CDR1 DFQATT and CDR2 SNEGSKA (reference sequence). CDR3 size: 16 residues. For the CDR3, the DNA is TGCAGTGCTAGAGATGAGAAAGGGACAGCCCCTTTCGGGGAGCTGTTT. It is translated as CSARDEKGTAPFGELF.

At least ten counts were recorded for this clonotype. The chain joins TRBV7-2 to TRBJ2-7, with D perhaps matching TRBD2 (5 bases). Germline CDR1 SGHTA, CDR2 FQGNSA. Trimming stripped 5 bases from V and 0 bases from J, with 17 bases between. The CDR3 is made up of 16 amino acids. DNA for the CDR3: TGTGCCAGCAGCCCCAACTCCGAGGGCACCTCCTACGAGCAGTACTTC. It is translated as CASSPNSEGTSYEQYF.

Sample share makes this clonotype medium-sized. The V call is TRBV10-3, the J call TRBJ2-3; D is perhaps TRBD1 (6 bases). CDR3 size: 13 residues. Germline values: CDR1 ENHRY, CDR2 SYGVKD. V dropped 10 bases and J dropped 3 bases, with 14 bases sitting between them. CDR3 in amino acids: CATVAGVTDTQYF. CDR3 DNA sequence: TGTGCCACCGTTGCAGGGGTGACAGATACGCAGTATTTT.

By sample fraction, this clonotype is medium-sized (0.01 to 0.1%). The rearrangement uses TRBV20-1 and TRBJ2-7; unclear D gene. V lost 0 bases and J 2 bases, leaving 11 bases between the germline ends. The CDR3 is 14 amino acids. Germline V gene sequence: CDR1 DFQATT, CDR2 SNEGSKA (reference sequence). This CDR3 reads CSARDQAEPYEQYF. As DNA, the CDR3 is TGCAGTGCTAGAGACCAGGCGGAACCCTACGAGCAGTACTTC.

As for this clonotype: At one end, the junction sequence differs from germline, possibly due to a read error. This sequence joins TRBV20-1 and TRBJ1-6; the match to TRBD1 covers 7 bases. This CDR3 has 16 residues. Germline CDR1 DFQATT, CDR2 SNEGSKA (reference sequence). The CDR3 DNA sequence: TGCAGTGCTAGAAGATCCAGGGGGGCCTATAACTCACCCCACCACTTT. Its translation: CSARRSRGAYNSPHHF.

In its sample, this clonotype was seen many times. The rearrangement links TRBV20-1 to TRBJ2-1, with TRBD2 as a possible D gene (5 bases). V dropped 6 bases and J dropped 8 bases, with 23 bases sitting between them. The germline V gene encodes CDR1 DFQATT and CDR2 SNEGSKA (reference sequence). The CDR3 consists of 15 residues. The CDR3 region has the DNA TGCAGTGCCTTGGCTAGCTCCCCCAAGTTCGATGAGCAGTTCTTC. It encodes CSALASSPKFDEQFF.

There are many counts of this clonotype. The chain recombines TRBV6-6 with TRBJ2-2; 10 bases are shared with TRBD1. V lost 4 bases to trimming and J lost 3 bases; unmatched junction nucleotides: 14. Per the germline V gene, CDR1 is MNHNY and CDR2 is SVGAGI (reference sequence). CDR3 length: 19 amino acids. As DNA, the CDR3 is TGTGCCAGCAGTTTAGGCCGGGTGACAGGGGGCTTTTACACCGGGGAGCTGTTTTTT. This codes for CASSLGRVTGGFYTGELFF.

This clonotype was picked up many times. The chain recombines TRBV6-7 with TRBJ2-1, with TRBD2 matching over 8 bases. TRBV6-7 is labeled an ORF, and its function is uncertain. This CDR3 has 14 residues. After removal of 5 bases from V and 7 bases from J, the junction contained 7 bases not matched to a gene. CDR3 sequence (DNA): TGTGCCAGCAGTAGCCGGGAGGGCCCAAATGAGCAGTTCTTC. It specifies CASSSREGPNEQFF.

There are many counts of this clonotype. Since a much larger clone is just one base distant, this may be a read error. The rearrangement joins TRBV20-1 to TRBJ1-2, with TRBD1 matching 8 bases. The CDR3 loop spans 13 amino acids. Germline CDR1 and CDR2: DFQATT and SNEGSKA (reference sequence). Here the CDR3 reads CGAMDRENYGYTF. The DNA for the CDR3 is TGCGGTGCTATGGACAGGGAAAACTATGGCTACACCTTC.

A remark on this clonotype: A much larger clonotype is one base distant, so this may be a read error. This is likely a read error, given that the CDR3 carries no conserved phenylalanine or tryptophan at its end. The chain is built from TRBV28 and TRBJ1-2; D gene ambiguous. This CDR3 region has 15 residues. Trimming removed 1 base at V and 2 bases at J, with 11 bases between. CDR1 is MDHEN and CDR2 is SYDVKM in the germline V gene. The CDR3, as DNA: TGTGCCAGCAGTTTATTTCTCGGCTTAAACTATGGCTACACCTCC. Translating it yields CASSLFLGLNYGYTS.

Many counts were recorded for this clonotype. This chain joins TRBV2 and TRBJ2-1, with 9 bases that match TRBD1. This CDR3 has 14 residues. The germline CDR1 and CDR2 sequences are SNHLY and FYNNEI. V trimming: 7 bases; J trimming: 0 bases; junction bases outside the gene matches: 1. The CDR3 bases are TGTGCCAGCAAGACAGGGGGCTCCTACAATGAGCAGTTCTTC. It codes for CASKTGGSYNEQFF.

This chain uses TRBV18 with TRBJ2-1, with no clear D. The CDR3 spans 14 residues. Germline CDR1 KGHSH, CDR2 LQKENI. Trimming stripped 3 bases from V and 7 bases from J, with 13 bases between. CDR3 amino acids: CASSPGRIANEQFF. CDR3 DNA: TGTGCCAGCTCACCCGGACGGATCGCTAATGAGCAGTTCTTC.

This clonotype was recorded at least ten times. The chain joins TRBV20-1 to TRBJ2-3, with TRBD1 matching over 7 bases. In germline, CDR1 is DFQATT, CDR2 SNEGSKA (reference sequence). J gave up 3 bases and V 3 bases, and 9 bases lay outside the gene matches. CDR3 length: 15 amino acids. The CDR3 region is CSASHRRRGTDTQYF. As DNA, the CDR3 is TGCAGTGCTAGCCACAGACGCAGGGGGACAGATACGCAGTATTTT.

This clonotype has ten or more counts. V is TRBV5-5 and J is TRBJ1-2; 8 nucleotides align to TRBD1. Losses at the gene ends were 0 bases for V and 3 bases for J; bases not matched to a gene: 10. The CDR3 has 17 amino acids. The germline CDR1 and CDR2 sequences are SGHKS and YYEKEE (reference sequence). As DNA, the CDR3 is TGTGCCAGCAGCTTGGGCCCCGGACAGGGCCTATACTATGGCTACACCTTC. Translated, it gives CASSLGPGQGLYYGYTF.

By frequency in the sample, this clonotype is medium-sized. The rearrangement joins TRBV10-3 to TRBJ1-2; possibly TRBD1 for D (6 bases). Germline CDR1 and CDR2: ENHRY and SYGVKD. Trimming cost V 2 bases and J 8 bases, with 15 bases left between them. The CDR3 is made up of 14 amino acids. The CDR3 DNA reads TGTGCCATCAGTGAGGAACGACAGGTCTTCGGCTACACCTTC. It specifies CAISEERQVFGYTF.